The rows below give T cell receptor beta chains drawn from one sample of a study of Ad26.COV2.S vaccination and SARS-CoV-2 variants. Produced via immunoSEQ multiplex PCR; TCRdb's table is partial and in-frame only. The data show under 150,000 clones, with more than 80% seen just once and 4.5% to 6% held by the top ten. Sequenced here: peripheral blood, sampled after recovery from COVID-19. Receptor source: a human donor who had recovered from COVID-19. Each CDR3 is given with its conserved first and last residue. D genes are given only for firm matches. Size tells how often a clone was seen (once, few, many) or the class of an expanded clone, and some rows leave it out.

len: 18
d_gene: NA
abundance: NA
j_gene: TRBJ1-5
v_gene: TRBV7-5
CDR3nt: TGTGCCAGAAGTCGGCCCGCCCCGCCCGGGAACGCAAATCAGCCCCAGCATTTT
CDR3aa: CARSRPAPPGNANQPQHF

len: 11
d_gene: NA
abundance: NA
j_gene: TRBJ1-2
v_gene: TRBV6-1
CDR3nt: TGTGCCAGCAGTGAAGAGGGTGGCTACACCTTC
CDR3aa: CASSEEGGYTF

len: 14
d_gene: TRBD1
abundance: NA
j_gene: TRBJ2-5
v_gene: TRBV6-5
CDR3nt: TGTGCCAGCCGAACGGACAGGGAGGTGGAGACCCAGTACTTC
CDR3aa: CASRTDREVETQYF

len: 17
d_gene: NA
abundance: NA
j_gene: TRBJ1-5
v_gene: TRBV12-5
CDR3nt: TGTGCTAGTGGCCCCACGGACAGACTTTATAGCAATCAGCCCCAGCATTTT
CDR3aa: CASGPTDRLYSNQPQHF

len: 14
d_gene: TRBD1
abundance: NA
j_gene: TRBJ1-6
v_gene: TRBV5-4
CDR3nt: TGTGCCAGCAGCTCGGGACAGCCAAATTCACCCCTCCACTTT
CDR3aa: CASSSGQPNSPLHF

len: 17
d_gene: TRBD2
abundance: NA
j_gene: TRBJ2-1
v_gene: TRBV6-2/TRBV6-3
CDR3nt: TGTGCCAGCAGTTACAGTCCGCCGGGGGGGCTCTACAATGAGCAGTTCTTC
CDR3aa: CASSYSPPGGLYNEQFF

len: 12
d_gene: NA
abundance: NA
j_gene: TRBJ1-1
v_gene: TRBV12-3/TRBV12-4
CDR3nt: TGTGCCAGCAGTTTAGTGGCAGGGGCCGCTTTCTTT
CDR3aa: CASSLVAGAAFF

len: 10
d_gene: NA
abundance: NA
j_gene: TRBJ1-2
v_gene: TRBV20-1
CDR3nt: TGCAGTGCTAGGGTGGGGGGCTACACCTTC
CDR3aa: CSARVGGYTF

len: 17
d_gene: NA
abundance: NA
j_gene: TRBJ2-1
v_gene: TRBV4-3
CDR3nt: TGCGCCAGCAGCCAAGAACACGCCGGGGTCAGCCTCAATGAGCAGTTCTTC
CDR3aa: CASSQEHAGVSLNEQFF

len: 17
d_gene: TRBD1
abundance: NA
j_gene: TRBJ2-7
v_gene: TRBV4-1
CDR3nt: TGCGCCAGCAGCCACCGCCCGGGAACAGGGGACTCCTACGAGCAGTACTTC
CDR3aa: CASSHRPGTGDSYEQYF

len: 15
d_gene: NA
abundance: NA
j_gene: TRBJ1-1
v_gene: TRBV5-5
CDR3nt: TGTGCCAGCAGCTTGGCCACGGGTCGGAACACTGAAGCTTTCTTT
CDR3aa: CASSLATGRNTEAFF

len: 17
d_gene: NA
abundance: NA
j_gene: TRBJ2-2
v_gene: TRBV18
CDR3nt: TGTGCCAGCTCACCACAAGGACCCCGAGGATCCACCGGGGAGCTGTTTTTT
CDR3aa: CASSPQGPRGSTGELFF

len: 13
d_gene: NA
abundance: few
j_gene: TRBJ2-7
v_gene: TRBV12-3/TRBV12-4
CDR3nt: TGTGCCAGCAGTTTTGGGGGGATCGGCGAGCAGTACTTC
CDR3aa: CASSFGGIGEQYF

len: 17
d_gene: TRBD1
abundance: NA
j_gene: TRBJ1-3
v_gene: TRBV28
CDR3nt: TGTGCCAGCAGTTCCCCTTTAGGGACAGGGGCTGGAAACACCATATATTTT
CDR3aa: CASSSPLGTGAGNTIYF

len: 17
d_gene: TRBD1
abundance: NA
j_gene: TRBJ1-3
v_gene: TRBV5-8
CDR3nt: TGTGCCAGCAGCTTGGTTGCAGGGGGCCGCTCTGGAAACACCATATATTTT
CDR3aa: CASSLVAGGRSGNTIYF

len: 12
d_gene: NA
abundance: NA
j_gene: TRBJ1-2
v_gene: TRBV4-3
CDR3nt: TGCGCCAGCAGCCATACGATCGGTGGCTACACCTTC
CDR3aa: CASSHTIGGYTF

len: 13
d_gene: NA
abundance: NA
j_gene: TRBJ1-2
v_gene: TRBV28
CDR3nt: TGTGCCAGCAGTCGGGACATTGGAAATGGCTACACCTTC
CDR3aa: CASSRDIGNGYTF

len: 14
d_gene: TRBD1
abundance: NA
j_gene: TRBJ1-6
v_gene: TRBV12-5
CDR3nt: TGTGCTAGTGGGCCGACAGGGGTGGTTTCACCCCTCCACTTT
CDR3aa: CASGPTGVVSPLHF

len: 11
d_gene: NA
abundance: NA
j_gene: TRBJ1-5
v_gene: TRBV9
CDR3nt: TGTGCCAGCACCCCCGGGAGGCCCCAGCATTTT
CDR3aa: CASTPGRPQHF

len: 15
d_gene: NA
abundance: NA
j_gene: TRBJ1-1
v_gene: TRBV11-2
CDR3nt: TGTGCCAGCAGCTTAGGGTTCGGGGTTAACACTGAAGCTTTCTTT
CDR3aa: CASSLGFGVNTEAFF

len: 12
d_gene: NA
abundance: NA
j_gene: TRBJ2-7
v_gene: TRBV7-2
CDR3nt: TGTGCCAGCAGCCCTGACGTCTACGAGCAGTACTTC
CDR3aa: CASSPDVYEQYF

len: 15
d_gene: TRBD2
abundance: NA
j_gene: TRBJ2-1
v_gene: TRBV11-3
CDR3nt: TGTGCCAGCAGCACAACCGGGACTAGCTCCAATGAGCAGTTCTTC
CDR3aa: CASSTTGTSSNEQFF

len: 13
d_gene: NA
abundance: NA
j_gene: TRBJ2-2
v_gene: TRBV12-5
CDR3nt: TGTGCTAGTGGTTTGGGGGAAGGCGGGGAGCTGTTTTTT
CDR3aa: CASGLGEGGELFF

len: 17
d_gene: TRBD1
abundance: once
j_gene: TRBJ1-1
v_gene: TRBV27
CDR3nt: TGTGCCAGCAACATGATTACAGGGGTCACCCTGAACACTGAAGCTTTCTTT
CDR3aa: CASNMITGVTLNTEAFF

len: 14
d_gene: NA
abundance: NA
j_gene: TRBJ2-7
v_gene: TRBV9
CDR3nt: TGTGCCAGCAGCCCTACGCCCAGCTCCTACGAGCAGTACTTC
CDR3aa: CASSPTPSSYEQYF

len: 16
d_gene: TRBD1
abundance: NA
j_gene: TRBJ1-1
v_gene: TRBV2
CDR3nt: TGTGCCAGCAGTGAGGGGACAGCTTACATGAACACTGAAGCTTTCTTT
CDR3aa: CASSEGTAYMNTEAFF

len: 16
d_gene: NA
abundance: NA
j_gene: TRBJ2-3
v_gene: TRBV5-1
CDR3nt: TGCGCCAGCAGCTTGTCCAGCGGGTCCTGGCGAGATACGCAGTATTTT
CDR3aa: CASSLSSGSWRDTQYF

len: 15
d_gene: NA
abundance: NA
j_gene: TRBJ2-2
v_gene: TRBV7-7
CDR3nt: TGTGCTAGCAGCTTGGGGACGGCCGACACCGGGGAGCTGTTTTTT
CDR3aa: CASSLGTADTGELFF

len: 15
d_gene: TRBD1
abundance: NA
j_gene: TRBJ1-1
v_gene: TRBV28
CDR3nt: TGTGCCAGCAGTTTACCCGGGACAGGGAGCACTGAAGCTTTCTTT
CDR3aa: CASSLPGTGSTEAFF

len: 13
d_gene: NA
abundance: NA
j_gene: TRBJ2-5
v_gene: TRBV5-6
CDR3nt: TGTGCCAGCAGCTTGACAGGATGGGAGACCCAGTACTTC
CDR3aa: CASSLTGWETQYF

len: 16
d_gene: NA
abundance: NA
j_gene: TRBJ2-2
v_gene: TRBV7-8
CDR3nt: TGTGCCAGCAGCTCTAGAAGGGTCGACATTTCCGGGGAGCTGTTTTTT
CDR3aa: CASSSRRVDISGELFF

len: 14
d_gene: TRBD1
abundance: few
j_gene: TRBJ2-5
v_gene: TRBV7-9
CDR3nt: TGTGCCAGCAGTTTAACACAGGGGTCCGAGACCCAGTACTTC
CDR3aa: CASSLTQGSETQYF

len: 15
d_gene: TRBD1
abundance: once
j_gene: TRBJ1-5
v_gene: TRBV6-2/TRBV6-3
CDR3nt: TGTGCCAGCAGTAAACAGGGGGCTAGCAATCAGCCCCAGCATTTT
CDR3aa: CASSKQGASNQPQHF

len: 16
d_gene: NA
abundance: few
j_gene: TRBJ1-1
v_gene: TRBV29-1
CDR3nt: TGCAGCGTTGAAGATCTTTGGGGGAAAGTGGACACTGAAGCTTTCTTT
CDR3aa: CSVEDLWGKVDTEAFF

len: 13
d_gene: NA
abundance: NA
j_gene: TRBJ2-1
v_gene: TRBV11-2
CDR3nt: TGTGCCAGCAGCTTGGGCTCCTACAATGAGCAGTTCTTC
CDR3aa: CASSLGSYNEQFF

len: 15
d_gene: NA
abundance: NA
j_gene: TRBJ1-5
v_gene: TRBV6-1
CDR3nt: TGTGCCAGCAGTGAAGTGACAGGTAGCAATCAGCCCCAGCATTTT
CDR3aa: CASSEVTGSNQPQHF

len: 14
d_gene: NA
abundance: NA
j_gene: TRBJ2-3
v_gene: TRBV20-1
CDR3nt: TGCAGTGCTAGTGACGGGTCTAGCACAGATACGCAGTATTTT
CDR3aa: CSASDGSSTDTQYF

len: 16
d_gene: TRBD1
abundance: NA
j_gene: TRBJ1-6
v_gene: TRBV2
CDR3nt: TGTGCCAGCAGTGAGTTTGGGACAGGGAATAATTCACCCCTCCACTTT
CDR3aa: CASSEFGTGNNSPLHF

len: 16
d_gene: TRBD1
abundance: once
j_gene: TRBJ2-1
v_gene: TRBV7-2
CDR3nt: TGTGCCAGCAGCTTCAGACAGGGGGCGACTCGGGGTGAGCAGTTCTTC
CDR3aa: CASSFRQGATRGEQFF

len: 18
d_gene: TRBD1
abundance: NA
j_gene: TRBJ2-7
v_gene: TRBV6-9
CDR3nt: TGTGCCAGCAGTACTAACTCTAACCGGGACAGGGACTCCTACGAGCAGTACTTC
CDR3aa: CASSTNSNRDRDSYEQYF

len: 14
d_gene: NA
abundance: NA
j_gene: TRBJ2-5
v_gene: TRBV28
CDR3nt: TGTGCCAGCGGCATTCCGGGACAAGTGGAGACCCAGTACTTC
CDR3aa: CASGIPGQVETQYF

len: 14
d_gene: NA
abundance: NA
j_gene: TRBJ2-5
v_gene: TRBV6-1
CDR3nt: TGTGCCAGCAGTGAAAACGTCGGCAGGGAGACCCAGTACTTC
CDR3aa: CASSENVGRETQYF

len: 15
d_gene: TRBD1
abundance: few
j_gene: TRBJ1-2
v_gene: TRBV7-2
CDR3nt: TGTGCCAGCAGTTACACTCAAGGGGGCGTGAGAGGCTACACCTTC
CDR3aa: CASSYTQGGVRGYTF

len: 18
d_gene: TRBD2
abundance: NA
j_gene: TRBJ2-3
v_gene: TRBV7-2
CDR3nt: TGTGCCAGCAGCCCCGGGACTAGCGGGGGCGTCCCCACAGATACGCAGTATTTT
CDR3aa: CASSPGTSGGVPTDTQYF

len: 15
d_gene: NA
abundance: NA
j_gene: TRBJ2-2
v_gene: TRBV4-3
CDR3nt: TGCGCCAGCAGCCAAGAGATTGGGGGTACCGGGGAGCTGTTTTTT
CDR3aa: CASSQEIGGTGELFF

len: 13
d_gene: NA
abundance: NA
j_gene: TRBJ1-1
v_gene: TRBV2
CDR3nt: TGTGCCAGCAGTTTGGGAGGTGGAACTGAAGCTTTCTTT
CDR3aa: CASSLGGGTEAFF

len: 13
d_gene: NA
abundance: NA
j_gene: TRBJ2-5
v_gene: TRBV6-6
CDR3nt: TGTGCCAGCAGACGACTAGTGCAAGAGACCCAGTACTTC
CDR3aa: CASRRLVQETQYF

len: 13
d_gene: NA
abundance: once
j_gene: TRBJ1-1
v_gene: TRBV6-2/TRBV6-3
CDR3nt: TGTGCCAGCAGTCCCGACTCTTACACTGAAGCTTTCTTT
CDR3aa: CASSPDSYTEAFF

len: 20
d_gene: TRBD2
abundance: NA
j_gene: TRBJ2-5
v_gene: TRBV3-1/TRBV3-2
CDR3nt: TGTGCCAGCAGCCAAGATCGAGAAGCGGGGGGGCCGGTGGGGCAAGAGACCCAGTACTTC
CDR3aa: CASSQDREAGGPVGQETQYF

len: 13
d_gene: NA
abundance: NA
j_gene: TRBJ2-3
v_gene: TRBV12-3/TRBV12-4
CDR3nt: TGTGCCAGCAGTTTTATGGGGACAGATACGCAGTATTTT
CDR3aa: CASSFMGTDTQYF

len: 15
d_gene: TRBD2
abundance: NA
j_gene: TRBJ2-3
v_gene: TRBV4-3
CDR3nt: TGCGCCAGCAGCGGGCGGGGGGGAATAGCAGATACGCAGTATTTT
CDR3aa: CASSGRGGIADTQYF

len: 15
d_gene: NA
abundance: NA
j_gene: TRBJ1-4
v_gene: TRBV29-1
CDR3nt: TGCAGCGTTGAAGATCAGGGACTACCCTCCCCGAAACTGTTTTTT
CDR3aa: CSVEDQGLPSPKLFF

len: 12
d_gene: NA
abundance: NA
j_gene: TRBJ1-5
v_gene: TRBV1
CDR3nt: TGCACCAGCAGCCAAGTTTTTCAGCCCCAGCATTTT
CDR3aa: CTSSQVFQPQHF

len: 15
d_gene: NA
abundance: NA
j_gene: TRBJ1-1
v_gene: TRBV19
CDR3nt: TGTGCCAGTAGTATCCAGGGAGAAAGGAACACTGAAGCTTTCTTT
CDR3aa: CASSIQGERNTEAFF

len: 16
d_gene: TRBD1
abundance: NA
j_gene: TRBJ1-1
v_gene: TRBV19
CDR3nt: TGTGCCAGTAGTCCACGGGGGGGACAGGGGTCCGCTGAAGCTTTCTTT
CDR3aa: CASSPRGGQGSAEAFF

len: 15
d_gene: TRBD1
abundance: NA
j_gene: TRBJ1-5
v_gene: TRBV5-1
CDR3nt: TGCGCCAGCAGCTTGGTGCCAGGGGGAGAACAGCCCCAGCATTTT
CDR3aa: CASSLVPGGEQPQHF

len: 13
d_gene: TRBD1
abundance: NA
j_gene: TRBJ1-6
v_gene: TRBV28
CDR3nt: TGTGCCAGCAGCGCGGACAGGGGGAGGCCCCTCCACTTT
CDR3aa: CASSADRGRPLHF

len: 15
d_gene: NA
abundance: few
j_gene: TRBJ2-2
v_gene: TRBV24-1
CDR3nt: TGTGCCACCAGTGACAACGAGCGACCCACCGGGGAGCTGTTTTTT
CDR3aa: CATSDNERPTGELFF

len: 14
d_gene: TRBD1
abundance: NA
j_gene: TRBJ2-4
v_gene: TRBV7-2
CDR3nt: TGTGCCAGCAGCTCAGGGGGCAGCAAAAACATTCAGTACTTC
CDR3aa: CASSSGGSKNIQYF